One and the same sample provided the 17 T cell receptor beta chains below, sequenced in a study of cytotoxic CD8 clonotypes in ibrutinib-treated CLL (dated by TCRdb to about 2021). The library was built by means of the immunoSEQ multiplex PCR assay. TCRdb took over this immuneACCESS table, retaining in-frame rearrangements with V and J assigned. Such tables are incomplete; in checked studies, under half of the missing clones stem from an unresolved V gene, and the remainder is unexplained. For this sample there are about 84,000 clones; just over 85% appear just once. Clones ranked in the top ten supply 5% to 6% of the sample. This specimen was PBMCs, taken before ibrutinib treatment. The receptors shown here come from a human donor with chronic lymphocytic leukemia.

This rearrangement joins TRBV27 to TRBJ2-5; weak D call: TRBD2 (5 bases). CDR1 and CDR2 (germline): MNHEY, SMNVEV (reference sequence). V dropped 5 bases and J dropped 4 bases, with 11 bases sitting between them. The CDR3 length is 13 residues. CDR3 protein: CASSPRRGETQYF. The CDR3 DNA follows: TGTGCCAGCAGTCCCCGTCGGGGAGAGACCCAGTACTTC.

In DNA form, the CDR3 reads TGCGCCAGCAGCCAAGGGACAGGGGACGTAAATACGCAGTATTTT. Protein sequence: CASSQGTGDVNTQYF. The chain joins TRBV4-3 to TRBJ2-3; 9 bases align to TRBD1. Germline V gene sequence: CDR1 LGHNA, CDR2 YSLEER. Trimming cost V 1 base and J 7 bases; bases outside gene matches: 6. CDR3 length equals 15 residues.

The chain uses TRBV5-4 and TRBJ2-7; D uncertain. This CDR3 spans 15 amino acids. The V and J ends lost 4 bases and 0 bases respectively, with 14 bases between them. Germline values: CDR1 SGHNT, CDR2 YYREEE (reference sequence). CDR3 residues: CASSPGWGSSYEQYF. The DNA of the CDR3 is TGTGCCAGCAGCCCTGGGTGGGGAAGCTCCTACGAGCAGTACTTC. Full variable domain (missing parts from reference TRBV5-4 and TRBJ2-7): ETGVTQSPTHLIKTRGQQVTLRCSSQSGHNTVSWYQQALGQGPQFIFQYYREEENGRGNFPPRFSGLQFPNYSSELNVNALELDDSALYLCASSPGWGSSYEQYFGPGTRLTVT.

The chain employs TRBV5-1 and TRBJ2-5; the D call may be TRBD1 or TRBD2 (5 bases each). The CDR3 covers 14 residues. V lost 4 bases and J 7 bases, leaving 17 bases between the germline ends. Germline V gene data show CDR1 as SGHRS and CDR2 as YFSETQ. In DNA form, the CDR3 reads TGCGCCAGCAGCGTAGGGACGGCCCCCCCGACCCAGTACTTC. It codes for CASSVGTAPPTQYF.

This sequence joins TRBV6-5 and TRBJ2-3, with D possibly being TRBD2 (6 bases). There are 13 residues in the CDR3. In germline, CDR1 is MNHEY, CDR2 SVGAGI. V dropped 6 bases and J dropped 0 bases, with 7 bases sitting between them. The CDR3: CASRRDSTDTQYF. For the CDR3, the DNA is TGTGCCAGCAGGCGGGACAGCACAGATACGCAGTATTTT.

The gene calls are TRBV5-4 and TRBJ2-1; D possibly corresponds to TRBD2 (5 bases). The CDR3 totals 16 residues. Germline CDR1 reads SGHNT; CDR2 reads YYREEE (reference sequence). Trimming removed 0 bases from V and 2 bases from J, with 12 bases in between. The CDR3 here is CASSLGAGRTYNEQFF. The DNA of the CDR3 is TGTGCCAGCAGCTTGGGGGCGGGCCGTACCTACAATGAGCAGTTCTTC. Supplemented by reference TRBV5-4 and TRBJ2-1, the full variable domain reads ETGVTQSPTHLIKTRGQQVTLRCSSQSGHNTVSWYQQALGQGPQFIFQYYREEENGRGNFPPRFSGLQFPNYSSELNVNALELDDSALYLCASSLGAGRTYNEQFFGPGTRLTVL.

The chain joins TRBV28 to TRBJ2-7; tentatively, D is TRBD2 (6 bases). The CDR3 extends over 14 amino acids. Trimming shortened V by 1 base and J by 3 bases, and 10 bases separated the two germline ends. Germline-derived CDR1 and CDR2 are MDHEN and SYDVKM. The CDR3 DNA reads TGTGCCAGCAGTTTATTTGCGCGGGACTACGAGCAGTACTTC. It codes for CASSLFARDYEQYF.

The gene calls are TRBV7-2 and TRBJ1-5, with D possibly TRBD1 on 5 matching bases. The CDR3 covers 17 residues. Deletions cut 3 bases from V and 3 bases from J, with 18 bases between. Germline CDR1 reads SGHTA; CDR2 reads FQGNSA. The CDR3 region is CASSFRQLGTTNQPQHF. DNA of the CDR3: TGTGCCAGCAGCTTCCGCCAGCTGGGGACTACCAATCAGCCCCAGCATTTT.

This sequence joins TRBV6-1 and TRBJ2-7; unclear D gene. The CDR3 extends over 13 amino acids. CDR1 and CDR2 (germline): MNHNS, SASEGT. V gave up 2 bases and J gave up 7 bases, with 12 bases separating them. The CDR3 is CASSESPSGEQYF. CDR3 DNA sequence: TGTGCCAGCAGTGAATCCCCATCCGGGGAGCAGTACTTC.

The chain links TRBV7-6 to TRBJ2-5, with D tentatively TRBD1 (7 bases). The CDR3 extends over 15 amino acids. The V end lost 1 base, the J end lost 5 bases, and 14 bases lay between the germline ends. CDR1 and CDR2 (germline): SGHVS, FNYEAQ. This chain's CDR3 is CASSLVQGSGETQYF. The CDR3 coding sequence is TGTGCCAGCAGCTTAGTACAGGGGAGCGGGGAGACCCAGTACTTC.

The chain combines TRBV7-9 with TRBJ2-2; D not certain. Per the germline V gene, CDR1 is SEHNR and CDR2 is FQNEAQ (reference sequence). CDR3 length: 11 amino acids. Trimming removed 1 base at V and 7 bases at J, with 1 base between. CDR3: CASSLDGELFF. The CDR3 coding sequence is TGTGCCAGCAGCTTAGACGGGGAGCTGTTTTTT.

The rearrangement joins TRBV18 to TRBJ2-5; the D gene is possibly TRBD2 (5 bases). The germline gives CDR1 KGHSH, CDR2 LQKENI. The V and J ends lost 4 bases and 2 bases respectively, with 11 bases between them. CDR3 length: 14 amino acids. CDR3 loop: CASSLQRGQETQYF. The CDR3 bases are TGTGCCAGCTCACTCCAACGGGGACAAGAGACCCAGTACTTC.

The chain joins TRBV6-5 to TRBJ1-2, with D possibly TRBD1 on 5 matching bases. CDR1 and CDR2 from the germline V gene are MNHEY and SVGAGI. The V gene lost 4 bases and the J gene lost 6 bases, with 12 bases spanning the gap. The CDR3 sequence is 13 residues long. CDR3 loop: CASSSGRSNGYTF. For the CDR3, the DNA is TGTGCCAGCAGTTCAGGGAGGTCGAATGGCTACACCTTC.

This clone was counted once. The V and J genes are TRBV11-2 and TRBJ2-1; 9 nucleotides agree with TRBD2. This CDR3 has 14 amino acids. Germline lookup yields CDR1 SGHAT and CDR2 FQNNGV. Trimming at V came to 1 base and at J to 9 bases, leaving 4 bases not matched to a gene. The CDR3 reads CASSLVAGGGEQFF. CDR3 in DNA: TGTGCCAGCAGCTTAGTGGCGGGAGGGGGTGAGCAGTTCTTC.

This chain joins TRBV7-9 and TRBJ2-3; TRBD1 might be the D (6 bases). This CDR3 is built from 14 residues. V shed 5 bases and J shed 0 bases, with 9 bases lying between them. The germline CDR1 and CDR2 sequences are SEHNR and FQNEAQ (reference sequence). The CDR3 here is CASSRGQSTDTQYF. DNA for the CDR3: TGTGCCAGCAGCCGCGGACAGAGCACAGATACGCAGTATTTT.

This clone was recorded many times. The chain combines TRBV19 with TRBJ1-1, with TRBD1 as a possible D gene (5 bases). The CDR3 sequence is 15 residues long. Germline V lookup: CDR1 LNHDA, CDR2 SQIVND (reference sequence). V lost 3 bases to trimming and J lost 0 bases, with 11 bases between them. The CDR3, as DNA: TGTGCCAGTAGTATTATAGGGGCTTTGAACACTGAAGCTTTCTTT. Translated, it gives CASSIIGALNTEAFF.

This clone occurred once. This chain uses TRBV28 with TRBJ2-7, with no clear D. The germline CDR1 and CDR2 sequences are MDHEN and SYDVKM. The V end was cut by 5 bases, the J end by 9 bases, with 14 bases between. This CDR3 has 12 amino acids. The CDR3 spells CASSETTGRQYF. The CDR3 DNA is TGTGCCAGCAGTGAAACCACCGGCCGGCAGTACTTC.